The 15 T cell receptor beta chains given below trace back to one sample, sequenced in a study of blood T cell repertoires in COVID-19 (dated by TCRdb to about 2020). The library came from the immunoSEQ multiplex PCR assay. The immuneACCESS repertoire file appears here via TCRdb, limited to in-frame rearrangements. These files lack a portion of the clones; in checked studies, under half of the deficit traces to unresolved V genes, and the cause of the others is not known. This sample is represented by about 53,000 clones; about 83% of them were singletons. The top ten clonotypes cover under 4.5% of the sample. Material for sequencing was peripheral blood. The receptors stem from a man aged 50 to 59 with acute or convalescent COVID-19.

The gene calls are TRBV11-2 and TRBJ2-4; D may be TRBD1 (5 bases). From germline, CDR1 is SGHAT and CDR2 FQNNGV. Trimming removed 0 bases from V and 8 bases from J, with 8 bases in between. The CDR3 sequence is 13 residues long. Here the CDR3 DNA reads TGTGCCAGCAGCTTAGACAGGGCGGACATTCAGTACTTC. It yields the protein CASSLDRADIQYF.

The V call is TRBV6-5, the J call TRBJ2-3, with TRBD1 matching over 10 bases. V lost 7 bases to trimming and J lost 3 bases; unmatched junction nucleotides: 7. The CDR3 loop spans 15 amino acids. Germline assignment: CDR1 MNHEY and CDR2 SVGAGI. CDR3 sequence (DNA): TGTGCCAGCAATCGACAGGGGGCGCGTACAGATACGCAGTATTTT. Translated, it gives CASNRQGARTDTQYF.

The rearrangement uses TRBV6-5 and TRBJ1-5; TRBD1 might be the D (5 bases). Looked up from germline, CDR1 is MNHEY and CDR2 is SVGAGI. Trimming removed 6 bases at V and 3 bases at J, with 12 bases between. The CDR3 sequence is 14 residues long. The CDR3 is CASRQRGFNQPQHF. CDR3 DNA sequence: TGTGCCAGCAGGCAAAGGGGCTTCAATCAGCCCCAGCATTTT.

As DNA, the CDR3 is TGTGCCAGCAGTCGCGGAACGGGAAACACCATATATTTT. This sequence encodes CASSRGTGNTIYF. V is TRBV27 and J is TRBJ1-3; unclear D gene. The CDR3 is 13 amino acids. Germline CDR1 is MNHEY and CDR2 is SMNVEV (reference sequence). The V gene lost 5 bases and the J gene lost 4 bases, with 9 bases spanning the gap.

V gene TRBV18 combines with J gene TRBJ1-5; D might be TRBD1 (6 bases). CDR1 KGHSH and CDR2 LQKENI come from the germline V gene. The CDR3 is 13 residues long. Deletions cut 6 bases from V and 4 bases from J, with 10 bases between. The CDR3 coding sequence is TGTGCCAGCTCCCAGGGGAGTAATCAGCCCCAGCATTTT. Its protein product is CASSQGSNQPQHF.

The chain has TRBV30 and TRBJ1-1, with a tentative D call TRBD1 (5 bases). The germline gives CDR1 GTSNPN, CDR2 SVGIG (reference sequence). V was trimmed by 4 bases and J by 6 bases, leaving 12 bases between them. The CDR3 is made up of 12 amino acids. The CDR3 DNA follows: TGTGCCTGGAAACCAACAGGAGCTGAAGCTTTCTTT. Translating gives CAWKPTGAEAFF.

The chain uses TRBV29-1 and TRBJ1-1; tentatively, D is TRBD1 (6 bases). Trimming shortened V by 7 bases and J by 2 bases, and 11 bases separated the two germline ends. Germline loops: CDR1 SQVTM, CDR2 ANQGSEA. This CDR3 has 12 residues. For the CDR3, the DNA is TGCAGCGCTGGACAGCCCAACACTGAAGCTTTCTTT. Its protein is CSAGQPNTEAFF.

The chain links TRBV19 to TRBJ1-2, with D perhaps matching TRBD1 (5 bases). This CDR3 spans 12 amino acids. V was cut by 2 bases and J by 8 bases, with 9 bases left in between. In germline, CDR1 is LNHDA, CDR2 SQIVND (reference sequence). The chain's CDR3 is CASSIKGVGYTF. CDR3 bases: TGTGCCAGTAGTATAAAAGGGGTCGGCTACACCTTC.

The CDR3 DNA reads as TGTGCCAGCAGTTACTTAGGACGGGGATTCTACACCTTC. This codes for CASSYLGRGFYTF. The V gene is TRBV6-5, the J gene TRBJ1-2; D ambiguous. In germline, CDR1 is MNHEY, CDR2 SVGAGI. The CDR3 is 13 residues long. V was pared by 1 base and J by 10 bases, with 13 bases between.

The chain combines TRBV10-3 with TRBJ2-3, with 7 bases that match TRBD2. There are 15 residues in the CDR3. Germline assignment: CDR1 ENHRY and CDR2 SYGVKD. V lost 3 bases and J lost 4; bases outside the gene matches: 7. CDR3 in amino acids: CAISELRRESDTQYF. CDR3 nucleotide sequence: TGTGCCATCAGTGAATTGAGGCGGGAGTCAGATACGCAGTATTTT.

The rearrangement uses TRBV10-3 and TRBJ2-5; TRBD1 might be the D (5 bases). This CDR3 spans 12 amino acids. V was clipped by 7 bases and J by 0 bases, with 6 bases between them. From germline, CDR1 is ENHRY and CDR2 SYGVKD. CDR3 loop: CAIKTDQETQYF. CDR3 nucleotides: TGTGCCATCAAGACAGACCAAGAGACCCAGTACTTC.

This chain joins TRBV19 and TRBJ2-7; 14 bases are shared with TRBD2. This CDR3 spans 18 amino acids. Germline loops: CDR1 LNHDA, CDR2 SQIVND (reference sequence). J was trimmed by 0 bases and V by 3 bases; bases with no gene match: 7. In DNA, the CDR3 is TGTGCCAGTAGTATCAGGACTAGCGGGAGGCCCCCCTCCTACGAGCAGTACTTC. Its translation: CASSIRTSGRPPSYEQYF.

The chain links TRBV6-5 to TRBJ1-2; D is unclear. V was cut by 0 bases and J by 6 bases, with 8 bases left in between. In germline, CDR1 is MNHEY, CDR2 SVGAGI. CDR3 size: 13 residues. This CDR3 reads CASSYSSRDGYTF. CDR3 DNA sequence: TGTGCCAGCAGTTACTCGAGCCGGGATGGCTACACCTTC.

In this sample, this clone turned up once. The rearrangement uses TRBV6-5 and TRBJ1-2, with a tentative D call TRBD1 (6 bases). V gave up 6 bases and J gave up 4 bases, with 9 bases separating them. CDR1 is MNHEY and CDR2 is SVGAGI in the germline V gene. The CDR3 extends over 12 amino acids. As DNA, the CDR3 is TGTGCCAGCAGCGAGGGGGTCTATGGCTACACCTTC. Amino acids: CASSEGVYGYTF.

The chain couples TRBV6-1 to TRBJ1-2, with TRBD1 as a possible D gene (5 bases). Trimming took 7 bases from V and 10 from J, leaving 22 bases between them. The CDR3 is 14 amino acids. Germline V gene data show CDR1 as MNHNS and CDR2 as SASEGT. Here the CDR3 DNA reads TGTGCCAGCACCTCAGGCGCGGCCGGGGGGGACTACACCTTC. Its protein is CASTSGAAGGDYTF.